The present entry profiles one T cell receptor (beta chain) with its context. The antigen remains unidentified. The data were taken from a study of cytomegalovirus exposure and HLA in healthy donors. Whole-study findings and limits: A list of 150 or so TCR beta chains associated with cytomegalovirus was given.

The CDR3 sequence is 16 residues long. V gave up 3 bases and J gave up 2 bases, with 15 bases separating them. The germline CDR1 and CDR2 sequences are SGDLS and YYNGEE. Donors were drawn from the approximately 120-subject validation cohort, separate from the roughly 670-subject first cohort. Measured with immunoSEQ multiplex PCR; TCRdb has only the in-frame clones, and not every one. The data contain 110,000 or so clones, 88% of them seen just once; the ten biggest clones take up around 1.9%. This receptor was obtained from a man aged 18 to 29 in good health and CMV-seronegative. This chain uses TRBV9 with TRBJ2-1; no clear D. Sequencing used PBMCs. The CDR3 is CASSGDMDLAYNEQFF. CDR3 sequence (DNA): TGTGCCAGCAGCGGAGACATGGATTTGGCCTACAATGAGCAGTTCTTC.